This T cell receptor (beta chain) was profiled in a study of cytomegalovirus exposure and HLA in healthy donors. At the level of the study: Earlier work reported roughly 120 million unique TCR beta sequences from 150 million to 200 million T cells. General study findings and limits: Many donors shared some public TCRs, even though most TCR sequences were rare.

Germline V gives CDR1 SEHNR, CDR2 FQNEAQ (reference sequence). This CDR3 is 12 amino acids long. Trimming took 4 bases from V and 9 from J, leaving 10 bases between them. To note about this clone: Its cognate antigen is unknown.

Both 60 Vbeta primers and 13 Jbeta primers went into the PCR. Sequencing used immunoSEQ multiplex PCR; TCRdb keeps in-frame clones, though not all of them. The sample includes under 150,000 clones, 65% to 90% of them seen just once. The sequencing sample was made of PBMCs. This sequence joins TRBV7-9 and TRBJ1-5; the D gene is possibly TRBD1 (5 bases). The sequence derives from a man aged 18 to 30 in good health and CMV-seronegative. The CDR3 region is CASSSRGWPQHF. In DNA form, the CDR3 reads TGTGCCAGCAGCTCCCGGGGGTGGCCCCAGCATTTT. Full variable domain (rest looked up from reference TRBV7-9 and TRBJ1-5): DTGVSQNPRHKITKRGQNVTFRCDPISEHNRLYWYRQTLGQGPEFLTYFQNEAQLEKSRLLSDRFSAERPKGSFSTLEIQRTEQGDSAMYLCASSSRGWPQHFGDGTRLSIL.